This section outlines one TCR beta chain sequence together with its context. Germline V gene data show CDR1 as SGDLS and CDR2 as YYNGEE. The V end lost 2 bases, the J end lost 3 bases, and 12 bases lay between the germline ends. The CDR3 is 14 residues long. This specimen belongs to a study of shared clonotypes between healthy human individuals. The protocol was immunoSEQ multiplex PCR, while the TCRdb copy is restricted to in-frame clones and leaves out a portion. The sample holds about 480,000 clones; 75% to 85% are singletons and the top ten take 13%. V usage is TRBV9 and J usage is TRBJ2-7, with D perhaps TRBD1 (5 bases). The sequenced material came from PBMCs. This sequence was found in a woman aged 40-49 years in good health. Some clones in this sample may be carry-over from other donors' samples. The CDR3 here is CASSVSEQGYEQYF. The CDR3, as DNA: TGTGCCAGCAGCGTTTCGGAGCAGGGCTACGAGCAGTACTTC. The whole variable domain, remainder taken from reference TRBV9 and TRBJ2-7, is DSGVTQTPKHLITATGQRVTLRCSPRSGDLSVYWYQQSLDQGLQFLIQYYNGEERAKGNILERFSAQQFPDLHSELNLSSLELGDSALYFCASSVSEQGYEQYFGPGTRLTVT.